A single sample gave rise to the 26 T cell receptor beta chains below, sequenced in a study of T-cell memory formation after mild COVID-19. TCRdb used MiXCR to reprocess the 5' RACE reads, holding one entry per CDR3 protein. This sample carries 250,000 to 300,000 distinct CDR3 sequences, about 15% of them seen once, and the ten largest clones take roughly a fifth. Sequencing input: PBMCs or a T cell subset sorted from them (not recorded which). These receptors were collected from a man in his late teens or twenties who had mild COVID-19 (a few samples of this study predate the infection). Cell type and time point are not known.

This clonotype has ten or more counts. The chain combines TRBV7-3 with TRBJ2-5, with D possibly TRBD2 on 5 matching bases. The germline V gene has CDR1 SGHTA and CDR2 FQGTGA. V gave up 3 bases and J gave up 4 bases, with 9 bases separating them. CDR3 length: 13 amino acids. This CDR3 is CASSFGVGETQYF. The CDR3 DNA follows: TGTGCCAGCAGCTTCGGGGTCGGAGAGACCCAGTACTTC.

This sequence joins TRBV30 and TRBJ2-7, with D hard to call. The CDR3 is 12 amino acids. V was shortened by 0 bases and J by 5 bases, with 8 bases between the two germline ends. The germline CDR1 and CDR2 sequences are GTSNPN and SVGIG (reference sequence). DNA for the CDR3: TGTGCCTGGAGTGTATTGGTCCACGAGCAGTACTTC. Translation gives CAWSVLVHEQYF.

This chain connects TRBV12-3 or TRBV12-4 to TRBJ2-7; D could derive from TRBD1 or TRBD2 (5 bases each). The CDR3 loop spans 15 amino acids. The V and J ends lost 5 bases and 4 bases respectively, with 18 bases between them. The CDR3 nucleotides are TGTGCCAGCAGTAACCGGCGCACGGGACGGTACGAGCAGTACTTC. Translation: CASSNRRTGRYEQYF.

This clonotype has more than one count but fewer than ten. The chain couples TRBV20-1 to TRBJ2-5; D gene ambiguous. Trimming took 3 bases from V and 0 from J, leaving 8 bases between them. CDR3 size: 13 residues. Looked up from germline, CDR1 is DFQATT and CDR2 is SNEGSKA (reference sequence). CDR3 loop: CSASKAYQETQYF. CDR3 in DNA: TGCAGTGCTAGTAAGGCGTACCAAGAGACCCAGTACTTC.

The chain has TRBV7-2 and TRBJ2-1; TRBD2 matches 9 bases. Germline V lookup: CDR1 SGHTA, CDR2 FQGNSA. The J segment lost 6 bases and the V segment lost 5 bases, leaving 11 bases of the junction unmatched. The CDR3 covers 16 residues. The CDR3 loop is CASSLMGAGGRNEQFF. The CDR3 DNA sequence: TGTGCCAGCAGCCTGATGGGGGCGGGGGGGCGCAATGAGCAGTTCTTC.

V is TRBV18 and J is TRBJ2-7, with TRBD2 identical over 13 bases. From germline, CDR1 is KGHSH and CDR2 LQKENI. The CDR3 consists of 15 residues. The junction had 2 bases not matched to a gene; V was cut back by 4 bases and J by 2 bases. The CDR3 DNA is TGTGCCAGCTCACAACTAGCGGGGGGGACCTACGAGCAGTACGTC. As protein: CASSQLAGGTYEQYV.

This sequence joins TRBV6-5 and TRBJ1-1; 7 bases match TRBD1. CDR3 size: 15 residues. Trimming at V came to 6 bases and at J to 4 bases, leaving 11 bases not matched to a gene. Germline assignment: CDR1 MNHEY and CDR2 SVGAGI. CDR3 in amino acids: CASRTSEGAGTEAFF. For the CDR3, the DNA is TGTGCCAGCAGGACAAGTGAGGGGGCAGGCACTGAAGCTTTCTTT.

The chain links TRBV18 to TRBJ1-4, with TRBD1 matching 9 bases. Germline trimming cut 3 bases from V and 4 bases from J; bases unmatched to any gene: 3. The CDR3 runs 15 residues. In germline, CDR1 is KGHSH, CDR2 LQKENI. DNA of the CDR3: TGTGCCAGCTCACCCCGGACAGGGGATAATGAAAAACTGTTTTTT. It is translated as CASSPRTGDNEKLFF.

Concerning this clonotype itself: One junction end does not reproduce the germline sequence, and a read error may be involved. The chain has TRBV7-7 and TRBJ1-6; D not resolved. Germline V CDR1 and CDR2: SSHAT, FNYEAQ (reference sequence). The CDR3 is 11 residues long. CDR3 sequence (DNA): TGTGCTAGCAGCGCGTATCCACCCCTCCACTTT. Translating gives CASSAYPPLHF. Filled out from reference TRBV7-7 and TRBJ1-6, the complete variable domain reads GAGVSQSPRYKVTKRGQDVTLRCDPISSHATLYWYQQALGQGPEFLTYFNYEAQPDKSGLPSDRFSAERPEGSISTLTIQRTEQRDSAMYRCASSAYPPLHFGNGTRLTVT.

Here the CDR3 DNA reads TGTGCCAGCAGCTCACAGACTGGTGCAGATACGCAGTATTTT. Protein sequence: CASSSQTGADTQYF. This sequence joins TRBV7-2 and TRBJ2-3; no clear D gene. CDR1 and CDR2 (germline): SGHTA, FQGNSA. The CDR3 length is 14 residues. V lost 4 bases to trimming and J lost 4 bases, with 12 bases between them.

CDR3 region: CASSSRHYQHYEQYF. The CDR3 DNA reads TGTGCCAGCAGCTCCCGGCACTATCAACACTACGAGCAGTACTTC. The rearrangement uses TRBV7-9 and TRBJ2-7; D unresolved. In germline, CDR1 is SEHNR, CDR2 FQNEAQ (reference sequence). CDR3 length: 15 amino acids. The V gene lost 4 bases and the J gene lost 3 bases, with 16 bases spanning the gap.

The chain is built from TRBV9 and TRBJ2-1; TRBD1 matches at 10 bases. The V gene's germline CDR1 is SGDLS and CDR2 YYNGEE. The CDR3 sequence is 15 residues long. The V segment lost 4 bases and the J segment 10 bases; nucleotides outside the gene matches: 11. The CDR3 loop reads CASSPRDRGGLEQFF. In nucleotides, the CDR3 is TGTGCCAGCAGCCCCCGGGACAGGGGCGGGTTAGAGCAGTTCTTC.

The chain combines TRBV9 with TRBJ1-1; perhaps TRBD1 as D (5 bases). Trimming removed 3 bases at V and 1 base at J, with 16 bases between. This CDR3 has 16 residues. Germline V gives CDR1 SGDLS, CDR2 YYNGEE. The CDR3 coding sequence is TGTGCCAGCAGCGCACAGGTCCCTCCTGAGAACACTGAAGCTTTCTTT. Its protein is CASSAQVPPENTEAFF.

The chain is built from TRBV7-3 and TRBJ2-2, with D possibly being TRBD2 (6 bases). Deletions cut 0 bases from V and 4 bases from J, with 12 bases between. From germline, CDR1 is SGHTA and CDR2 FQGTGA. The CDR3 loop spans 16 amino acids. CDR3 in DNA: TGTGCCAGCAGCTTAACGGTCCTGGGGGGCACCGGGGAGCTGTTTTTT. It yields the protein CASSLTVLGGTGELFF.

This clonotype was detected a few times. J is TRBJ1-2 and V is TRBV20-1; no clear D. V lost 3 bases, J lost 6 bases, and 11 bases lay in between. Germline loops: CDR1 DFQATT, CDR2 SNEGSKA (reference sequence). There are 12 residues in the CDR3. As DNA, the CDR3 is TGCAGTGCTAGCCTAGGCCTGGATGGCTACACCTTC. Translation: CSASLGLDGYTF.

V and J are TRBV15 and TRBJ2-7; TRBD1 agrees at 7 bases. V dropped 1 base and J dropped 5; count of bases not matched to a gene: 8. Germline V lookup: CDR1 LNHNV, CDR2 YYDKDF (reference sequence). The CDR3 loop spans 15 amino acids. CDR3 in DNA: TGTGCCACCAGCAGAGGAGAGACAGGGCGGGACGAGCAGTACTTC. Protein product: CATSRGETGRDEQYF.

V is TRBV19 and J is TRBJ2-1; D tentatively reads TRBD1 or TRBD2 (5 bases each). The CDR3 totals 16 residues. CDR1 and CDR2 from the germline V gene are LNHDA and SQIVND (reference sequence). V was cut by 3 bases and J by 4 bases, with 16 bases left in between. The CDR3 bases are TGTGCCAGTAGTATGACTTGGCAGGGCGGGTACAATGAGCAGTTCTTC. Protein sequence: CASSMTWQGGYNEQFF.

This clonotype appeared a few times. The chain employs TRBV20-1 and TRBJ2-5; TRBD2 aligns across 10 bases. From germline, CDR1 is DFQATT and CDR2 SNEGSKA (reference sequence). Trimming at V came to 4 bases and at J to 5 bases, leaving 4 bases not matched to a gene. CDR3 size: 13 residues. The CDR3 reads CSATSGGFETQYF. The CDR3 region has the DNA TGCAGTGCTACTAGCGGGGGTTTTGAGACCCAGTACTTC.

The sample holds a few counts of this clonotype. The V call is TRBV12-3 or TRBV12-4, the J call TRBJ1-1, with D possibly matching TRBD1 (6 bases). The V and J ends lost 1 base and 4 bases respectively, with 7 bases between them. The CDR3 runs 13 residues. In DNA form, the CDR3 reads TGTGCCAGCAGTTTAGTGGGGGCCACTGAAGCTTTCTTT. As protein: CASSLVGATEAFF.

This clonotype has only a few counts. V gene TRBV19 combines with J gene TRBJ1-5, with 11 positions matching TRBD1. CDR3 length: 15 amino acids. Looked up from germline, CDR1 is LNHDA and CDR2 is SQIVND (reference sequence). The V and J ends lost 4 bases and 8 bases, in that order; junction bases with no gene match: 7. The CDR3 coding sequence is TGTGCCAGTAGTAAGGTTGGGGACAGGGGGAAGCCCCAGCATTTT. Its protein is CASSKVGDRGKPQHF. Filled out from reference TRBV19 and TRBJ1-5, the complete variable domain reads DGGITQSPKYLFRKEGQNVTLSCEQNLNHDAMYWYRQDPGQGLRLIYYSQIVNDFQKGDIAEGYSVSREKKESFPLTVTSAQKNPTAFYLCASSKVGDRGKPQHFGDGTRLSIL.

This clonotype was counted only a few times. This chain joins TRBV11-2 and TRBJ2-2; possible D gene TRBD1, 6 bases. This CDR3 region has 14 residues. Germline-derived CDR1 and CDR2 are SGHAT and FQNNGV. V lost 6 bases and J 1 base, leaving 9 bases between the germline ends. The CDR3 sequence: CASSSTGNTGELFF. For the CDR3, the DNA is TGTGCCAGCAGTTCGACAGGGAACACCGGGGAGCTGTTTTTT.

The chain is built from TRBV4-3 and TRBJ2-2, with D possibly being TRBD2 (5 bases). The V end was cut by 4 bases, the J end by 6 bases, with 15 bases between. The CDR3 has 15 residues. The V gene's germline CDR1 is LGHNA and CDR2 YSLEER. The CDR3 protein is CASSPQAASPGELFF. CDR3 sequence (DNA): TGCGCCAGCAGCCCCCAGGCCGCTAGCCCCGGGGAGCTGTTTTTT.

J is TRBJ1-1 and V is TRBV28, with 10 bases that match TRBD1. The length of the CDR3 is 16 residues. J lost 0 bases, V lost 5 bases, and 6 bases had no gene match. Germline V gene lookup returns CDR1 MDHEN and CDR2 SYDVKM. The CDR3 region has the DNA TGTGCCAGCAGTCCGGGACAGGGGCTCTTGAACACTGAAGCTTTCTTT. It yields the protein CASSPGQGLLNTEAFF.

This clonotype occurred a few times. The chain couples TRBV2 to TRBJ2-7; 7 bases are shared with TRBD2. Losses at the gene ends were 8 bases for V and 7 bases for J; bases not matched to a gene: 8. The CDR3 runs to 12 residues. CDR1 SNHLY and CDR2 FYNNEI come from the germline V gene. The CDR3 here is CASGLGGGEQYF. CDR3 nucleotides: TGTGCCAGCGGGCTTGGCGGGGGAGAGCAGTACTTC.

This clonotype came up a few times. The chain uses TRBV27 and TRBJ1-2, with D possibly matching TRBD1 (6 bases). Germline V gene sequence: CDR1 MNHEY, CDR2 SMNVEV (reference sequence). V was pared by 1 base and J by 6 bases, with 12 bases between. The CDR3 is 14 amino acids. CDR3 sequence (DNA): TGTGCCAGCAGTTTATATGGGGGCGTAGATGGCTACACCTTC. Its translation is CASSLYGGVDGYTF.

In this sample, this clonotype turned up many times. The CDR3 nucleotides read TGCGCCAGCAGCTTGACTAGCGGGGGGCCTCTAAACATTCAGTACTTC. Protein: CASSLTSGGPLNIQYF. The chain joins TRBV5-1 to TRBJ2-4, with TRBD2 matching 12 bases. Germline CDR1 SGHRS, CDR2 YFSETQ. The CDR3 has 16 amino acids. The junction had 5 bases not matched to a gene; V was cut back by 1 base and J by 6 bases.